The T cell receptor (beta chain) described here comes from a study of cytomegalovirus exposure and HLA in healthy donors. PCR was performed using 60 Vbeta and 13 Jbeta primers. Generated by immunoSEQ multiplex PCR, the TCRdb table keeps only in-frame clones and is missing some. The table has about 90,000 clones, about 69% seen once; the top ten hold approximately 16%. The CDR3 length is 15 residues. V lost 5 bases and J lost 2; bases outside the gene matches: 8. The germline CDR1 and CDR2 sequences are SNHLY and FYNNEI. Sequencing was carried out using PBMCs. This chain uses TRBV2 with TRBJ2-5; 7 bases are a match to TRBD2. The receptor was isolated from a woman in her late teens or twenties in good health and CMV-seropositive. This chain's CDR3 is CASSRGSGSQETQYF. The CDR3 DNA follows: TGTGCCAGCAGTCGGGGTAGCGGGTCTCAAGAGACCCAGTACTTC.